The 30 T cell receptor beta chains reported below all come from one sample, sequenced in a study of blood T cell repertoires in COVID-19. This table comes from immunoSEQ multiplex PCR, and its TCRdb copy is limited to in-frame clones, with some not included. This sample has approximately 380,000 clones; 85% occur once, and the top ten carry more than 3%. The source material was peripheral blood. These TCRs come from a woman aged 18-29 years with acute or convalescent COVID-19.

The genes are TRBV2 and TRBJ2-5, with D maybe TRBD1 (5 bases). Germline CDR1 is SNHLY and CDR2 is FYNNEI. The CDR3 loop spans 14 amino acids. The V end was cut by 1 base, the J end by 3 bases, with 9 bases between. Written as DNA, the CDR3 is TGTGCCAGCAGTGAAGGCAGACAGAAAGAGACCCAGTACTTC. Translating gives CASSEGRQKETQYF.

The rearrangement joins TRBV19 to TRBJ1-1, with D perhaps matching TRBD1 (6 bases). V lost 3 bases, J lost 1 base, and 12 bases lay in between. Per germline, CDR1 LNHDA and CDR2 SQIVND (reference sequence). The CDR3 totals 15 residues. CDR3 DNA sequence: TGTGCCAGTAGTATGTTGGCAGGGGAGAACACTGAAGCTTTCTTT. Protein product: CASSMLAGENTEAFF.

The chain recombines TRBV6-6 with TRBJ1-2; 9 bases line up with TRBD1. The junction had 9 bases not matched to a gene; V was cut back by 5 bases and J by 8 bases. CDR1 and CDR2 (germline): MNHNY, SVGAGI (reference sequence). CDR3 length equals 14 residues. The CDR3 sequence is CASSQRTGADGYTF. In DNA, the CDR3 is TGTGCCAGCAGTCAGAGGACAGGGGCCGACGGCTACACCTTC.

The chain joins TRBV7-6 to TRBJ1-6; 10 bases agree with TRBD1. The CDR3 extends over 15 amino acids. J lost 9 bases, V lost 4 bases, and 6 bases had no gene match. The V gene's germline CDR1 is SGHVS and CDR2 FNYEAQ. This CDR3 reads CASSWGQGKVSPLHF. Here the CDR3 DNA reads TGTGCCAGCAGCTGGGGACAGGGGAAGGTTTCACCCCTCCACTTT.

The genes are TRBV19 and TRBJ1-1; TRBD1 aligns across 8 bases. V shed 5 bases and J 9 bases; nucleotides not matched to a gene: 11. This CDR3 is 14 amino acids long. Germline loops: CDR1 LNHDA, CDR2 SQIVND (reference sequence). CDR3 DNA sequence: TGTGCCAGTAGTGTAGGGACAGGAGTTGTGAAAGCTTTCTTT. This encodes CASSVGTGVVKAFF.

The V call is TRBV2, the J call TRBJ1-4, with D perhaps matching TRBD1 (5 bases). V was trimmed by 3 bases and J by 11 bases, leaving 16 bases between them. Germline V gives CDR1 SNHLY, CDR2 FYNNEI. This CDR3 is built from 14 residues. CDR3 sequence reads: CASSEEVGGGKLFF. CDR3 DNA sequence: TGTGCCAGCAGTGAGGAGGTCGGCGGGGGGAAACTGTTTTTT.

V gene TRBV5-5 combines with J gene TRBJ2-7, with 10 positions matching TRBD1. Germline values: CDR1 SGHKS, CDR2 YYEKEE (reference sequence). J gave up 5 bases and V 4 bases, and 6 bases lay outside the gene matches. The CDR3 has 14 amino acids. As DNA, the CDR3 is TGTGCCAGCAGCGTGGGGACAGGGGACCACGAGCAGTACTTC. Encoded protein: CASSVGTGDHEQYF.

The chain employs TRBV4-1 and TRBJ2-7, with TRBD1 matching 8 bases. There are 15 residues in the CDR3. Germline CDR1 reads MGHRA; CDR2 reads YSYEKL. V lost 0 bases to trimming and J lost 3 bases; unmatched junction nucleotides: 4. The CDR3 DNA reads as TGCGCCAGCAGCCAAGAAACAGGGGGAGTCTACGAGCAGTACTTC. Its translation: CASSQETGGVYEQYF.

The V gene is TRBV11-2, the J gene TRBJ2-3; TRBD1 might be the D (5 bases). CDR1 and CDR2 (germline): SGHAT, FQNNGV. The CDR3 sequence is 15 residues long. Trimming removed 1 base from V and 4 bases from J, with 12 bases in between. The CDR3 bases are TGTGCCAGCAGCTTAGGGGGCGGCTCACCAGATACGCAGTATTTT. It codes for CASSLGGGSPDTQYF.

This clone appeared a few times. The V call is TRBV4-2, the J call TRBJ2-1; no clear D gene. CDR1 is LGHNA and CDR2 is YNFKEQ in the germline V gene. This CDR3 region has 15 residues. V lost 0 bases to trimming and J lost 7 bases, with 13 bases between them. In DNA form, the CDR3 reads TGTGCCAGCAGCCAAGATCCCCTAGTAAGTAATGAGCAGTTCTTC. This codes for CASSQDPLVSNEQFF.

The chain has TRBV2 and TRBJ2-7; TRBD1 agrees at 8 bases. V lost 6 bases, J lost 1 base, and 5 bases stayed unmatched. Looked up from germline, CDR1 is SNHLY and CDR2 is FYNNEI. This CDR3 is built from 14 residues. The CDR3 here is CASSEQGVSYEQYF. The CDR3 nucleotides read TGTGCCAGCAGCGAACAGGGGGTATCCTACGAGCAGTACTTC.

This sequence joins TRBV5-8 and TRBJ1-2; 9 bases agree with TRBD1. Trimming cost V 4 bases and J 6 bases; bases outside gene matches: 7. Germline V CDR1 and CDR2: SGHTS, YDEGEE. The CDR3 is made up of 14 amino acids. CDR3 sequence (DNA): TGTGCCAGCAGCCCGGGACAGGGCGAACATGGCTACACCTTC. It codes for CASSPGQGEHGYTF.

This chain connects TRBV21-1 to TRBJ1-2; the table gives TRBD1 as D, unverified against the DNA. TRBV21-1 is tagged as a pseudogene. The CDR3 runs 17 residues. The CDR3 DNA follows: TGTGCCAGCAGCAAAGCGCTTTCGGACAGCGTAAACTATGGCTACACCTTC. Its translation: CASSKALSDSVNYGYTF.

The rearrangement joins TRBV7-2 to TRBJ2-1; no firm D call. Germline CDR1 is SGHTA and CDR2 is FQGNSA. V shed 4 bases and J shed 5 bases, with 24 bases lying between them. There are 18 residues in the CDR3. The CDR3 here is CASSSGLAVFGLDNEQFF. CDR3 nucleotides: TGTGCCAGCAGCTCAGGCCTGGCAGTATTTGGCCTGGACAATGAGCAGTTCTTC.

The rearrangement links TRBV2 to TRBJ2-1; 12 bases are a match to TRBD1. The J segment lost 9 bases and the V segment lost 7 bases, leaving 7 bases of the junction unmatched. The V gene's germline CDR1 is SNHLY and CDR2 FYNNEI. The length of the CDR3 is 14 residues. CDR3 nucleotides: TGTGCCAGCAACCGGGACAGGGGGCTGAGTGAGCAGTTCTTC. This codes for CASNRDRGLSEQFF.

The V and J genes are TRBV5-1 and TRBJ2-3; D not resolved. The length of the CDR3 is 15 residues. The germline V gene has CDR1 SGHRS and CDR2 YFSETQ. Trimming took 3 bases from V and 5 from J, leaving 16 bases between them. In nucleotides, the CDR3 is TGCGCCAGCAGCTCCGCCGCCCGGGTTGGAGATACGCAGTATTTT. It translates to CASSSAARVGDTQYF.

The genes are TRBV14 and TRBJ1-2; 10 bases match TRBD1. The germline gives CDR1 SGHDN, CDR2 FVKESK. The length of the CDR3 is 15 residues. With V trimmed by 2 bases and J by 5 bases, 5 bases remained unmatched. This chain's CDR3 is CASSQTGTGVYGYTF. The CDR3 region has the DNA TGTGCCAGCAGCCAAACCGGGACAGGGGTGTATGGCTACACCTTC. The full variable domain, rest sourced from reference TRBV14 and TRBJ1-2, is EAGVTQFPSHSVIEKGQTVTLRCDPISGHDNLYWYRRVMGKEIKFLLHFVKESKQDESGMPNNRFLAERTGGTYSTLKVQPAELEDSGVYFCASSQTGTGVYGYTFGSGTRLTVV.

This sequence joins TRBV7-9 and TRBJ2-5; D might be TRBD1 (5 bases). The CDR3 is 14 amino acids. The V end lost 1 base, the J end lost 6 bases, and 12 bases lay between the germline ends. Germline V gives CDR1 SEHNR, CDR2 FQNEAQ (reference sequence). The CDR3 sequence: CASSLVPRAQTQYF. CDR3 coding DNA: TGTGCCAGCAGCTTAGTCCCCAGGGCCCAGACCCAGTACTTC.

This clone was seen only a few times. The rearrangement uses TRBV19 and TRBJ1-5, with 7 bases fitting TRBD1. This CDR3 is 13 amino acids long. The V and J ends lost 5 bases and 4 bases, in that order; junction bases with no gene match: 2. CDR1 and CDR2 (germline): LNHDA, SQIVND (reference sequence). Here the CDR3 reads CASSPDRNQPQHF. Written as DNA, the CDR3 is TGTGCCAGTAGTCCGGACAGGAATCAGCCCCAGCATTTT.

The chain couples TRBV4-1 to TRBJ1-2; no definite D call. This CDR3 spans 20 amino acids. CDR1 is MGHRA, CDR2 YSYEKL, per germline. The V gene lost 0 bases and the J gene lost 3 bases, with 26 bases spanning the gap. CDR3 bases: TGCGCCAGCAGCCAAGACAAAATATCGACGGAGCTGTCTGGTCACTATGGCTACACCTTC. Translating it yields CASSQDKISTELSGHYGYTF.

This clone was seen only a few times. The genes are TRBV28 and TRBJ1-5; D unclear. The length of the CDR3 is 14 residues. Trimming removed 3 bases from V and 7 bases from J, with 13 bases in between. Germline V CDR1 and CDR2: MDHEN, SYDVKM. CDR3 nucleotides: TGTGCCAGCAGTTTCCGTGGGCGCTTCCAGCCCCAGCATTTT. This encodes CASSFRGRFQPQHF.

The gene calls are TRBV3-1 (or the pseudogene TRBV3-2) and TRBJ2-5, with TRBD2 matching over 12 bases. After removal of 0 bases from V and 2 bases from J, the junction contained 13 bases not matched to a gene. There are 20 residues in the CDR3. CDR1 and CDR2 (germline): LGHDT, YNNKEL (reference sequence). The CDR3 sequence is CASSQDVLAGGPSEQETQYF. CDR3 DNA: TGTGCCAGCAGCCAAGATGTTCTAGCGGGGGGGCCTAGCGAGCAAGAGACCCAGTACTTC.

Regarding this clone: Other DNA sequences from this sample encode an identical CDR3 as well. J is TRBJ2-3 and V is TRBV11-2, with 11 bases lining up with TRBD2. This CDR3 region has 16 residues. Germline lookup yields CDR1 SGHAT and CDR2 FQNNGV. The trim removed 3 bases at V and 0 bases at J, leaving 2 bases unmatched. The CDR3 reads CASSFTSGGSTDTQYF. In DNA, the CDR3 is TGTGCCAGCAGCTTTACTAGCGGGGGAAGCACAGATACGCAGTATTTT. Based on the CDR3 plus reference TRBV11-2 and TRBJ2-3, the full variable domain is EAGVAQSPRYKIIEKRQSVAFWCNPISGHATLYWYQQILGQGPKLLIQFQNNGVVDDSQLPKDRFSAERLKGVDSTLKIQPAKLEDSAVYLCASSFTSGGSTDTQYFGPGTRLTVL.

This chain joins TRBV28 and TRBJ1-3; D is unclear. The CDR3 length is 14 residues. Germline V gives CDR1 MDHEN, CDR2 SYDVKM. V lost 2 bases, J lost 4 bases, and 9 bases lay in between. CDR3 sequence (DNA): TGTGCCAGCAGTTTAGTTGTGGAGGGAAACACCATATATTTT. Translation gives CASSLVVEGNTIYF.

This clone was seen once. This chain joins TRBV10-3 and TRBJ1-2; D is perhaps TRBD1 (6 bases). The CDR3 consists of 13 residues. V shed 5 bases and J shed 6 bases, with 13 bases lying between them. Per the germline V gene, CDR1 is ENHRY and CDR2 is SYGVKD. The CDR3 DNA is TGTGCCATCAGTCCAAGGACAGAAGATGGCTACACCTTC. This translates into CAISPRTEDGYTF.

The J gene is TRBJ1-5, the V gene TRBV6-5; D might be TRBD1 (5 bases). The CDR3 loop spans 15 amino acids. Germline V gives CDR1 MNHEY, CDR2 SVGAGI. Between the trimmed V and J ends, which lost 5 bases and 0 bases, there was a span of 11 bases. The chain's CDR3 is CASSPTVNSNQPQHF. Here the CDR3 DNA reads TGTGCCAGCAGTCCGACAGTAAATAGCAATCAGCCCCAGCATTTT.

This clone was observed a single time. The CDR3 spells CASSLPTGGKNTEAFF. The CDR3 nucleotides are TGTGCCAGCAGCCTCCCGACAGGGGGGAAAAACACTGAAGCTTTCTTT. This chain joins TRBV13 and TRBJ1-1, with 9 nucleotides matching TRBD1. The CDR3 totals 16 residues. Germline CDR1 PRHDT, CDR2 FYEKMQ (reference sequence). Trimming at V came to 5 bases and at J to 2 bases, leaving 9 bases not matched to a gene.

This sequence joins TRBV12-3 or TRBV12-4 and TRBJ2-1, with D uncertain. CDR3 size: 13 residues. V lost 4 bases and J 3 bases, leaving 7 bases between the germline ends. CDR3 region: CASSSPLYNEQFF. In nucleotides, the CDR3 is TGTGCCAGCAGTTCCCCCCTCTACAATGAGCAGTTCTTC.

The chain has TRBV7-6 and TRBJ2-7; D gene ambiguous. Trimming pared 2 bases from V and 2 bases from J, leaving 13 bases between. This CDR3 has 15 residues. Germline V gene sequence: CDR1 SGHVS, CDR2 FNYEAQ. Here the CDR3 reads CASSLLTASAYEQYF. The CDR3 bases are TGTGCCAGCAGCTTATTAACGGCTAGTGCCTACGAGCAGTACTTC.

The chain links TRBV20-1 to TRBJ1-2; possibly TRBD1 for D (6 bases). The length of the CDR3 is 11 residues. CDR1 and CDR2 from the germline V gene are DFQATT and SNEGSKA (reference sequence). The CDR3 DNA reads TGCAGGACCAGGGGCGCCTATGGCTACACCTTC. It specifies CRTRGAYGYTF.